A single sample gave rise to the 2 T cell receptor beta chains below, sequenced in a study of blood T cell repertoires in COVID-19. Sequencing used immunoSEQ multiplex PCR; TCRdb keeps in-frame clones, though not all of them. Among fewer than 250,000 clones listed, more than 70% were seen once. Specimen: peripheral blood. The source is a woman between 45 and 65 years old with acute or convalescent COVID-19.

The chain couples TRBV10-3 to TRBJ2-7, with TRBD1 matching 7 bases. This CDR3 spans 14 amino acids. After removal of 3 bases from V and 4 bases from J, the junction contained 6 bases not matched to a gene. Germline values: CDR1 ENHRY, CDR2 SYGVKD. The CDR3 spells CAISEPDRPYEQYF. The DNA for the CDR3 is TGTGCCATCAGTGAACCGGACAGGCCGTACGAGCAGTACTTC.

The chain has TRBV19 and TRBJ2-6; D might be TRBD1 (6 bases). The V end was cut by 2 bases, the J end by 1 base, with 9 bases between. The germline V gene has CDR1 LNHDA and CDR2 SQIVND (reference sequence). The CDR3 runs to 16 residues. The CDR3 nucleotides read TGTGCCAGTAGTATATGGGGGCCTTCTGGGGCCAACGTCCTGACTTTC. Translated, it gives CASSIWGPSGANVLTF.